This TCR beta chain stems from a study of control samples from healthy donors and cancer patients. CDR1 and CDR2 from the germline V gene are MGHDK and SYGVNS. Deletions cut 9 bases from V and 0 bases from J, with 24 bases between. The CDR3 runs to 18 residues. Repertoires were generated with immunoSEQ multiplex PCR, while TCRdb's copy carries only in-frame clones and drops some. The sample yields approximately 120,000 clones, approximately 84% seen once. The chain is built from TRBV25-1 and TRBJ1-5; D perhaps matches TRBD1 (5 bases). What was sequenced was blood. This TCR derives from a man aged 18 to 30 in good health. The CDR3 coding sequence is TGTGCCAGGATCCGTTGGGGAGGGCAGGGCCTTAGCAATCAGCCCCAGCATTTT. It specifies CARIRWGGQGLSNQPQHF.